This TCR beta chain derives from a study of vaccination and CD4 T cells after COVID-19. Details on this clonotype: Its target is unknown.

The Oncomine TCR Beta short-read assay was applied to DNA of cultured CD4+ T cells. TCRdb passed the PCR reads through MiXCR, listing each CDR3 protein once. The sample has around 20,000 distinct CDR3 sequences, roughly 40% seen once. The CDR3 consists of 13 residues. With 3 bases removed from V and 5 bases from J, the gap between germline ends came to 8 bases. Germline V gives CDR1 LNHDA, CDR2 SQIVND (reference sequence). Described treatment: approximately 9-day PBMC culture with coronavirus spike peptide pools or control peptides (ViraFEST assay). Culture of a few million PBMCs per well took place with around 10 IU/ml IL-2 and 8.5 to 10 ug/ml peptide pools.

Source: CD4+ T cells from blood, cultured in vitro, taken before SARS-CoV-2 vaccination. The chain combines TRBV19 with TRBJ1-5; D remains unclear. The TCR comes from a human donor who received a COVID-19 vaccine. For the CDR3, the DNA is TGTGCCAGTAGTATGGGAGAAGATCAGCCCCAGCATTTT. Protein sequence: CASSMGEDQPQHF. Drawing the rest from reference TRBV19 and TRBJ1-5, the complete variable domain is DGGITQSPKYLFRKEGQNVTLSCEQNLNHDAMYWYRQDPGQGLRLIYYSQIVNDFQKGDIAEGYSVSREKKESFPLTVTSAQKNPTAFYLCASSMGEDQPQHFGDGTRLSIL.